The 28 T cell receptor beta chains in this list originate from one sample, sequenced in a study of memory CD4+ T cells and cytomegalovirus serostatus. The sort gate was single viable CD3+CD4+CD8-CD45RO+ cells for memory CD4+ T cells. Generated by immunoSEQ multiplex PCR, the TCRdb table keeps only in-frame clones and is missing some. The table lists about 82,000 clones, 65% to 85% of them singletons. Input material: memory CD4+ T cells from blood. The receptors shown here come from an adult in good health and CMV-seronegative.

The rearrangement uses TRBV11-2 and TRBJ2-3; no clear D gene. CDR1 and CDR2 from the germline V gene are SGHAT and FQNNGV. The CDR3 loop spans 15 amino acids. Trimming shortened V by 6 bases and J by 0 bases, and 13 bases separated the two germline ends. Written as DNA, the CDR3 is TGTGCCAGCAGAGTAGTCGTATCTAGCACAGATACGCAGTATTTT. Its translation: CASRVVVSSTDTQYF.

The chain links TRBV4-1 to TRBJ1-5; tentatively, D is TRBD1 (5 bases). The CDR3 contains 14 residues. The germline gives CDR1 MGHRA, CDR2 YSYEKL. V lost 0 bases, J lost 11 bases, and 14 bases lay in between. The CDR3 sequence is CASSQDGGGRAQHF. In DNA form, the CDR3 reads TGCGCCAGCAGCCAAGATGGTGGGGGTCGGGCCCAGCATTTT.

The rearrangement uses TRBV5-4 and TRBJ2-1; 7 bases line up with TRBD2. The junction had 11 bases not matched to a gene; V was cut back by 0 bases and J by 8 bases. The germline V gene encodes CDR1 SGHNT and CDR2 YYREEE (reference sequence). CDR3 size: 16 residues. CDR3 bases: TGTGCCAGCAGCTTGGATCCAGGCGGGGGTCGCGATGAGCAGTTCTTC. Its protein product is CASSLDPGGGRDEQFF.

This clone was found a few times. Other DNA sequences within the sample encode an identical CDR3. The chain joins TRBV29-1 to TRBJ1-1; no clear D gene. This CDR3 contains 11 residues. Germline CDR1 reads SQVTM; CDR2 reads ANQGSEA. Trimming left V 4 bases short and J 2 bases short, with 5 bases between. CDR3 sequence: CSVVRNTEAFF. The CDR3 DNA reads as TGCAGCGTTGTCAGAAACACTGAAGCTTTCTTT.

This chain connects TRBV5-1 to TRBJ2-7; perhaps TRBD1 as D (5 bases). The CDR3 has 16 residues. Germline V CDR1 and CDR2: SGHRS, YFSETQ. V gave up 6 bases and J gave up 5 bases, with 24 bases separating them. CDR3 sequence reads: CASIPGPRDIGHEQYF. The CDR3 DNA sequence: TGCGCCAGCATCCCCGGCCCCAGGGATATTGGACACGAGCAGTACTTC.

This chain joins TRBV4-1 and TRBJ2-2; maybe TRBD2 (6 bases). V lost 4 bases, J lost 2 bases, and 20 bases lay in between. The CDR3 runs to 18 residues. In germline, CDR1 is MGHRA, CDR2 YSYEKL. The CDR3, as DNA: TGCGCCAGCAGCCTAGGACTCGCGGGGTATAGAAACACCGGGGAGCTGTTTTTT. It yields the protein CASSLGLAGYRNTGELFF.

The chain joins TRBV2 to TRBJ2-3; D not resolved. CDR3 length: 12 residues. V dropped 7 bases and J dropped 4 bases, with 9 bases sitting between them. Germline lookup yields CDR1 SNHLY and CDR2 FYNNEI. Here the CDR3 reads CASINRADTQYF. The CDR3 DNA reads TGTGCCAGCATCAATCGGGCAGATACGCAGTATTTT.

CDR3 DNA sequence: TGCGCCAGCAGCCAAGAAAAGTTTCGGACAGGAATCCCTTCACCCCTCCACTTT. It is translated as CASSQEKFRTGIPSPLHF. The V call is TRBV4-1, the J call TRBJ1-6; 7 positions agree with TRBD1. Per germline, CDR1 MGHRA and CDR2 YSYEKL. The V and J ends lost 0 bases and 9 bases, in that order; junction bases with no gene match: 14. CDR3 length equals 18 residues.

The V gene is TRBV10-2, the J gene TRBJ1-5; the D gene is possibly TRBD1 (5 bases). Trimming stripped 8 bases from V and 2 bases from J, with 16 bases between. The CDR3 sequence is 15 residues long. Looked up from germline, CDR1 is WSHSY and CDR2 is SAAADI. The CDR3 is CASRSRDRGNQPQHF. The CDR3 DNA is TGCGCCAGCCGCTCCCGGGACCGTGGCAATCAGCCCCAGCATTTT.

This chain joins TRBV30 and TRBJ2-1; 11 nucleotides align to TRBD2. The CDR3 extends over 14 amino acids. Germline values: CDR1 GTSNPN, CDR2 SVGIG (reference sequence). The V and J ends lost 3 bases and 13 bases, in that order; junction bases with no gene match: 11. The DNA for the CDR3 is TGTGCCTGGAGGGTAGCGGGGGGGCCTGATCAACAGTTCTTC. It translates to CAWRVAGGPDQQFF.

This clone occurred once. The chain couples TRBV19 to TRBJ1-1; D is uncertain. V was shortened by 7 bases and J by 4 bases, with 16 bases between the two germline ends. Germline V gene lookup returns CDR1 LNHDA and CDR2 SQIVND (reference sequence). The CDR3 contains 14 residues. The CDR3 bases are TGTGCCAGTAAATCGTTCTTGCGGTTCACTGAAGCTTTCTTT. It codes for CASKSFLRFTEAFF.

The CDR3, as DNA: TGTGCCTGGAGCCGGGACAGGGGACGAGCGAGCGAGCAGTACTTC. Protein: CAWSRDRGRASEQYF. The genes are TRBV30 and TRBJ2-7; 10 positions match TRBD1. Trimming cost V 3 bases and J 6 bases; bases outside gene matches: 11. The CDR3 runs 15 residues. Germline V gene lookup returns CDR1 GTSNPN and CDR2 SVGIG (reference sequence).

The V call is TRBV5-5, the J call TRBJ2-7; TRBD1 matches at 7 bases. Germline CDR1 SGHKS, CDR2 YYEKEE (reference sequence). The CDR3 runs 14 residues. Losses at the gene ends were 4 bases for V and 2 bases for J; bases not matched to a gene: 6. The chain's CDR3 is CASSPGTETYEQYF. CDR3 coding DNA: TGTGCCAGCAGCCCTGGGACAGAGACCTACGAGCAGTACTTC. The entire variable domain, with the rest obtained from reference TRBV5-5 and TRBJ2-7, is as follows: DAGVTQSPTHLIKTRGQQVTLRCSPISGHKSVSWYQQVLGQGPQFIFQYYEKEERGRGNFPDRFSARQFPNYSSELNVNALLLGDSALYLCASSPGTETYEQYFGPGTRLTVT.

The rearrangement joins TRBV4-1 to TRBJ1-2; TRBD1 might be the D (5 bases). Germline CDR1 reads MGHRA; CDR2 reads YSYEKL. V lost 0 bases and J 3 bases, leaving 14 bases between the germline ends. This CDR3 is 16 amino acids long. The CDR3 loop reads CASSQDVAGTHYGYTF. The CDR3 DNA follows: TGCGCCAGCAGCCAAGATGTGGCAGGGACCCACTATGGCTACACCTTC.

This clone was picked up a small number of times. The chain employs TRBV19 and TRBJ1-5, with 8 positions matching TRBD1. Losses at the gene ends were 0 bases for V and 1 base for J; bases not matched to a gene: 5. The CDR3 is 17 amino acids. Germline V lookup: CDR1 LNHDA, CDR2 SQIVND (reference sequence). Here the CDR3 DNA reads TGTGCCAGTAGTATAGATGGACAGGGAGGGAGCAATCAGCCCCAGCATTTT. Translation: CASSIDGQGGSNQPQHF.

This clone came up a few times. The J gene is TRBJ2-5, the V gene TRBV7-9; 8 bases align to TRBD1. The CDR3 totals 15 residues. Germline CDR1 reads SEHNR; CDR2 reads FQNEAQ (reference sequence). V was clipped by 4 bases and J by 5 bases; unmatched bases: 9. The CDR3 nucleotides are TGTGCCAGCAGCTACCCGGGACAGGAGGAGGAGACCCAGTACTTC. This sequence encodes CASSYPGQEEETQYF.

There are many counts of this clone. The J gene is TRBJ1-6, the V gene TRBV7-3; the D is unclear. The V gene's germline CDR1 is SGHTA and CDR2 FQGTGA. This CDR3 contains 14 residues. V shed 5 bases and J shed 5 bases, with 10 bases lying between them. The CDR3 DNA follows: TGTGCCAGCAGCCCAACACCTAATAATTCACCCCTCCACTTT. Encoded protein: CASSPTPNNSPLHF.

The rearrangement links TRBV5-1 to TRBJ1-1, with a tentative D call TRBD1 (6 bases). Germline CDR1 is SGHRS and CDR2 is YFSETQ. Trimming shortened V by 2 bases and J by 5 bases, and 16 bases separated the two germline ends. The CDR3 is 15 amino acids. CDR3 sequence: CASSLLRGRETEAFF. CDR3 in DNA: TGCGCCAGCAGCTTACTCAGGGGAAGAGAAACTGAAGCTTTCTTT.

This clone appeared a single time. V and J are TRBV28 and TRBJ1-2; D gene unclear. Germline V CDR1 and CDR2: MDHEN, SYDVKM. V lost 6 bases and J 12 bases, leaving 17 bases between the germline ends. This CDR3 has 12 residues. The CDR3 sequence: CASSSPPRAHTF. The CDR3 nucleotides are TGTGCCAGCAGCTCCCCCCCAAGGGCGCACACCTTC.

The chain uses TRBV5-1 and TRBJ2-3, with 10 bases lining up with TRBD2. Germline loops: CDR1 SGHRS, CDR2 YFSETQ. With V trimmed by 4 bases and J by 4 bases, 12 bases remained unmatched. The CDR3 is 17 residues long. The CDR3 here is CASSLQPSGGAADTQYF. CDR3 nucleotides: TGCGCCAGCAGCCTACAGCCCAGCGGGGGGGCCGCAGATACGCAGTATTTT.

This rearrangement joins TRBV19 to TRBJ1-5; D is undetermined. This CDR3 contains 13 residues. In germline, CDR1 is LNHDA, CDR2 SQIVND (reference sequence). V was shortened by 4 bases and J by 0 bases, with 4 bases between the two germline ends. The CDR3 region has the DNA TGTGCCAGTAGTAGAGATAGCAATCAGCCCCAGCATTTT. This gives the protein CASSRDSNQPQHF.

The genes are TRBV29-1 and TRBJ2-3, with a tentative D call TRBD1 (6 bases). The V and J ends lost 7 bases and 2 bases respectively, with 13 bases between them. Germline CDR1 is SQVTM and CDR2 is ANQGSEA. The CDR3 runs to 13 residues. CDR3 in DNA: TGCAGCGCCGCTGGACAGCACACAGATACGCAGTATTTT. Its protein product is CSAAGQHTDTQYF.

The chain joins TRBV28 to TRBJ1-5; perhaps TRBD1 as D (6 bases). The V end lost 4 bases, the J end lost 4 bases, and 11 bases lay between the germline ends. This CDR3 is 14 amino acids long. Per germline, CDR1 MDHEN and CDR2 SYDVKM. DNA for the CDR3: TGTGCCAGCAGTTCGCGGACAGTTAATCAGCCCCAGCATTTT. Translated, it gives CASSSRTVNQPQHF.

On this clone itself: A junction boundary mismatches the germline segment, possibly from a read error. The chain carries TRBV9 and TRBJ1-1, with a weak D call TRBD1 (6 bases). In germline, CDR1 is SGDLS, CDR2 YYNGEE. The CDR3 extends over 18 amino acids. In nucleotides, the CDR3 is TGTGCCAGCAGCCCCTCCGACAGGCACACTTCCTCCCGGGGTAGGCCCCCGTTT. Amino acids: CASSPSDRHTSSRGRPPF.

The genes are TRBV7-2 and TRBJ1-3; a possible D gene is TRBD1 (5 bases). V lost 1 base and J 0 bases, leaving 13 bases between the germline ends. The CDR3 sequence is 17 residues long. Germline CDR1 reads SGHTA; CDR2 reads FQGNSA. The CDR3 coding sequence is TGTGCCAGCAGCTTAGGTGGCAGGGTCGACTCTGGAAACACCATATATTTT. Translating it yields CASSLGGRVDSGNTIYF.

This clone has a handful of counts. Other nucleotide sequences in the sample specify the same CDR3. The rearrangement uses TRBV30 and TRBJ1-4; no definite D call. Trimming removed 1 base at V and 5 bases at J, with 5 bases between. The V gene's germline CDR1 is GTSNPN and CDR2 SVGIG (reference sequence). CDR3 size: 12 residues. DNA of the CDR3: TGTGCCTGGAGTGGCCGGAATGAAAAACTGTTTTTT. Translation: CAWSGRNEKLFF.

The chain recombines TRBV9 with TRBJ2-7, with a possible D match to TRBD1 (5 bases). The V end was cut by 2 bases, the J end by 6 bases, with 12 bases between. This CDR3 has 13 residues. CDR1 is SGDLS and CDR2 is YYNGEE in the germline V gene. Here the CDR3 reads CASSVPGNPEQYF. The DNA of the CDR3 is TGTGCCAGCAGCGTGCCAGGGAACCCCGAGCAGTACTTC.

V usage is TRBV6-1 and J usage is TRBJ2-1; D may be TRBD2 (5 bases). Looked up from germline, CDR1 is MNHNS and CDR2 is SASEGT. The ends were cut back, 8 bases at V and 2 bases at J, with 13 bases in the middle. This CDR3 is built from 14 residues. The CDR3 bases are TGTGCCAGCTCTGATGCTAGCCCCTACAATGAGCAGTTCTTC. Its protein product is CASSDASPYNEQFF.